This entry concerns a single T cell receptor beta chain. This sample is drawn from a study of cytomegalovirus exposure and HLA in healthy donors. Study context: Early released data had around 89 million unique TCRs, all coming from HLA-typed donors.

The PCR ran on 60 Vbeta and 13 Jbeta primers. Sequenced by immunoSEQ multiplex PCR; TCRdb stores in-frame clones only, minus some. The sample carries fewer than 300,000 clones, 70% to 90% recorded once. V was clipped by 5 bases and J by 4 bases; unmatched bases: 9. This CDR3 has 15 amino acids. CDR1 MDHEN and CDR2 SYDVKM come from the germline V gene. The TCR sequence derives from a man between 35 and 55 years old in good health and CMV-seropositive. The chain couples TRBV28 to TRBJ1-2, with TRBD1 matching over 8 bases. Sequencing used PBMCs. Here the CDR3 DNA reads TGTGCCAGCAGTCTTACAGGGGGGGGAGTCTATGGCTACACCTTC. It yields the protein CASSLTGGGVYGYTF.